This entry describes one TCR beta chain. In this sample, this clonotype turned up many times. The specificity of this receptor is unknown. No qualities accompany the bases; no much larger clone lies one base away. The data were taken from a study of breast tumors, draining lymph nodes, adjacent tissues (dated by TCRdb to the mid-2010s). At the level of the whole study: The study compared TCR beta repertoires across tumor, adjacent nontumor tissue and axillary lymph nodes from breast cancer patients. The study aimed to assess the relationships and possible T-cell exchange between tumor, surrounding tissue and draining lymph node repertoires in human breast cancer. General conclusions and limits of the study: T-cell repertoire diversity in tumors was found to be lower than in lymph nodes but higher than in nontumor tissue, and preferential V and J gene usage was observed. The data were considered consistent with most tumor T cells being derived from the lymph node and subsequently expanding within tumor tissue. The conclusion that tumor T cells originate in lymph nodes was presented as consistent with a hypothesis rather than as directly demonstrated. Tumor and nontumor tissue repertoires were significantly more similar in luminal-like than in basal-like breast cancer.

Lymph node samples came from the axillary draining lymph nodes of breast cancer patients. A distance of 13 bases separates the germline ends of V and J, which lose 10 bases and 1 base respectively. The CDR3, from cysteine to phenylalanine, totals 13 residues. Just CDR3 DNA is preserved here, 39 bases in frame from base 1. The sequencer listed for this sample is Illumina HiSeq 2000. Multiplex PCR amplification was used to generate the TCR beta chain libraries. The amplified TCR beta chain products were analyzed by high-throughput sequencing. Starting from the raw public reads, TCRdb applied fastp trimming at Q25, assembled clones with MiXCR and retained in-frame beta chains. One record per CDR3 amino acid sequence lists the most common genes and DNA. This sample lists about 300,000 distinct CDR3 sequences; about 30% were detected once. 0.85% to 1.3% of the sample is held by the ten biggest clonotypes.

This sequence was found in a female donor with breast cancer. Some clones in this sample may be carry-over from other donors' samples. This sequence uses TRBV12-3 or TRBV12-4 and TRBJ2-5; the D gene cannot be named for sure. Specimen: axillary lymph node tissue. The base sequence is TGTGCCACCACCTCGGGCTTCCAAGAGACCCAGTACTTC. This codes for CATTSGFQETQYF.